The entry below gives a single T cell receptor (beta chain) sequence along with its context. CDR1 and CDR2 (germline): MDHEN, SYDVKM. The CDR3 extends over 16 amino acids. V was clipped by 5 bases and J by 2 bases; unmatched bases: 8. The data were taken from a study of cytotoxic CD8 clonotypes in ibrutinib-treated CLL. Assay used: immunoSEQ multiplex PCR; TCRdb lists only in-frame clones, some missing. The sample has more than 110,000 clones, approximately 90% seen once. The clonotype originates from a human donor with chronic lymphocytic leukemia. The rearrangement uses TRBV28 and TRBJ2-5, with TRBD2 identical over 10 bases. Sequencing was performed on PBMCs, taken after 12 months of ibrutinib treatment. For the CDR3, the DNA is TGTGCCAGCAGTCCGACCCTACTAGCGGGACAAGAGACCCAGTACTTC. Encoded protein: CASSPTLLAGQETQYF. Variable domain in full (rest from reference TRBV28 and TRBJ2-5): DVKVTQSSRYLVKRTGEKVFLECVQDMDHENMFWYRQDPGLGLRLIYFSYDVKMKEKGDIPEGYSVSREKKERFSLILESASTNQTSMYLCASSPTLLAGQETQYFGPGTRLLVL.